The clone carrying this TCR beta chain rates as medium-sized. Its specificity is not known. This sample stems from a study of metastatic and nonmetastatic thyroid tumors. General study findings and limits: It was reported that TCR beta diversity was significantly higher in malignant thyroid tumors than benign nodules, in blood and tumor.

The CDR3 runs 13 residues. The germline CDR1 and CDR2 sequences are KGHSH and LQKENI. V was clipped by 10 bases and J by 2 bases; unmatched bases: 7. Patients underwent thyroid surgery, and none had received any treatment before it. TCRdb re-called the PCR reads via MiXCR. The sample has approximately 12,000 clones, approximately 35% seen once; the top ten hold about an eighth. Sequenced: tumor tissue. This TCR derives from a female donor with papillary thyroid cancer or a benign thyroid nodule (not recorded which). Some clones in this sample may be carry-over from other donors' samples. This sequence joins TRBV18 and TRBJ2-5, with TRBD2 matching 7 bases. DNA of the CDR3: TGTGCCACACGGGGAGGGGAACAAGAGACCCAGTACTTC. Its protein is CATRGGEQETQYF.